Each of the 13 T cell receptor beta chains below was sequenced from the same sample in a study of OX40 agonist ivuxolimab in advanced cancers. Some clones are missing from TCRdb's copy, which holds only in-frame ones; the method was immunoSEQ multiplex PCR. The sample includes 20,000 to 25,000 clones, roughly 80% of them seen just once. The sequences come from CD4+ or CD8+ T cells sorted from blood, collected in a trial of the OX40 agonist ivuxolimab. The receptors derive from an adult with an advanced solid tumor such as melanoma, head and neck, liver or kidney cancer.

In this sample, this clone is medium-sized. The rearrangement links TRBV27 to TRBJ1-1; TRBD1 aligns across 7 bases. The CDR3 extends over 14 amino acids. The V gene's germline CDR1 is MNHEY and CDR2 SMNVEV (reference sequence). J gave up 7 bases and V 7 bases, and 12 bases lay outside the gene matches. The CDR3 region has the DNA TGTGCCAGCAAATACGCCGGGGGACAGTTTGAAGCTTTCTTT. Encoded protein: CASKYAGGQFEAFF.

This rearrangement joins TRBV4-2 to TRBJ2-7; 14 bases agree with TRBD2. The CDR3 consists of 18 residues. The germline V gene has CDR1 LGHNA and CDR2 YNFKEQ. The ends lost 5 bases at V and 2 bases at J; junction bases unmatched: 11. The CDR3 loop reads CASSYQGTSGGLTYEQYF. In DNA form, the CDR3 reads TGTGCCAGCAGCTACCAAGGGACTAGCGGGGGCCTCACCTACGAGCAGTACTTC.

This clone was seen a handful of times. J is TRBJ2-2 and V is TRBV4-1; a weak D match, TRBD1 (6 bases). The germline V gene encodes CDR1 MGHRA and CDR2 YSYEKL. The CDR3 is 18 amino acids. The germline V and J ends were trimmed by 6 bases and 1 base, with 21 bases remaining between them. The chain's CDR3 is CASSLQRGHSKNTGELFF. The CDR3 region has the DNA TGCGCCAGCAGTCTGCAGAGGGGACATTCGAAGAACACCGGGGAGCTGTTTTTT.

This sequence joins TRBV4-1 and TRBJ2-7, with 10 nucleotides matching TRBD2. This CDR3 is 15 amino acids long. J gave up 4 bases and V 5 bases, and 8 bases lay outside the gene matches. The germline gives CDR1 MGHRA, CDR2 YSYEKL. The CDR3 sequence: CASSIKREGPYEQYF. CDR3 coding DNA: TGCGCCAGCAGCATTAAGCGGGAGGGACCTTACGAGCAGTACTTC.

The CDR3 here is CASSLVRYTDTQYF. The CDR3 region has the DNA TGTGCCAGCAGTTTAGTGCGGTACACAGATACGCAGTATTTT. The chain has TRBV27 and TRBJ2-3, with D uncertain. The CDR3 runs 14 residues. Trimming removed 2 bases at V and 2 bases at J, with 8 bases between. Germline assignment: CDR1 MNHEY and CDR2 SMNVEV (reference sequence).

The chain uses TRBV29-1 and TRBJ2-3; 8 bases align to TRBD1. There are 14 residues in the CDR3. CDR1 and CDR2 from the germline V gene are SQVTM and ANQGSEA. V dropped 7 bases and J dropped 6; count of bases not matched to a gene: 12. CDR3 region: CSAPGQALMDTQYF. The CDR3 DNA reads TGCAGCGCGCCGGGACAGGCTCTAATGGATACGCAGTATTTT.

The chain couples TRBV28 to TRBJ2-1, with TRBD2 identical over 9 bases. The germline V gene has CDR1 MDHEN and CDR2 SYDVKM. There are 15 residues in the CDR3. With 1 base clipped from V and 7 bases from J, the junction kept 5 bases outside the gene matches. For the CDR3, the DNA is TGTGCCAGCAGTTTATTGCGGGGGGGCCTGAATGAGCAGTTCTTC. It translates to CASSLLRGGLNEQFF.

The CDR3 region has the DNA TGTGCCAGCGGGGAGAATGCAGGGAAAGGTGCCGGGGAGCTGTTTTTT. Translated: CASGENAGKGAGELFF. The chain joins TRBV6-4 to TRBJ2-2; D may correspond to TRBD1 or TRBD2 (5 bases each). This CDR3 contains 16 residues. Germline CDR1 reads MRHNA; CDR2 reads SNTAGT. V shed 8 bases and J shed 6 bases, with 22 bases lying between them.

V is TRBV30 and J is TRBJ2-7, with D maybe TRBD1 (6 bases). CDR1 is GTSNPN and CDR2 is SVGIG in the germline V gene (reference sequence). The ends were cut back, 5 bases at V and 3 bases at J, with 14 bases in the middle. The length of the CDR3 is 13 residues. CDR3 sequence reads: CAWVVKGGYEQYF. The CDR3 coding sequence is TGTGCCTGGGTTGTAAAAGGGGGCTACGAGCAGTACTTC.

The rearrangement uses TRBV6-6 and TRBJ2-7; D perhaps matches TRBD1 (6 bases). The germline gives CDR1 MNHNY, CDR2 SVGAGI (reference sequence). V was shortened by 4 bases and J by 7 bases, with 14 bases between the two germline ends. The CDR3 covers 13 residues. The CDR3 loop is CASSSPTGREQYF. The CDR3 DNA reads as TGTGCCAGCAGTTCGCCAACAGGGCGGGAGCAGTACTTC.

This clone was picked up one time. The chain recombines TRBV10-3 with TRBJ2-3; no clear D. CDR3 length: 16 amino acids. V dropped 6 bases and J dropped 1 base, with 17 bases sitting between them. CDR1 is ENHRY and CDR2 is SYGVKD in the germline V gene. CDR3 DNA: TGTGCCATCAGATTTGGACGACCACTGGGCACAGATACGCAGTATTTT. It is translated as CAIRFGRPLGTDTQYF.

The chain has TRBV7-2 and TRBJ2-7, with TRBD2 identical over 8 bases. This CDR3 comprises 14 residues. With 5 bases clipped from V and 1 base from J, the junction kept 4 bases outside the gene matches. Germline CDR1 is SGHTA and CDR2 is FQGNSA. The chain's CDR3 is CASSQAGASYEQYF. The CDR3 DNA reads as TGTGCCAGCAGCCAAGCGGGGGCATCCTACGAGCAGTACTTC. Full variable domain (outside the CDR3, taken from reference TRBV7-2 and TRBJ2-7): GAGVSQSPSNKVTEKGKDVELRCDPISGHTALYWYRQSLGQGLEFLIYFQGNSAPDKSGLPSDRFSAERTGGSVSTLTIQRTQQEDSAVYLCASSQAGASYEQYFGPGTRLTVT.

V usage is TRBV29-1 and J usage is TRBJ2-4; D possibly uses TRBD1 or TRBD2 (5 bases each). The germline V and J ends were trimmed by 7 bases and 2 bases, with 15 bases remaining between them. Per germline, CDR1 SQVTM and CDR2 ANQGSEA. This CDR3 is 14 amino acids long. Here the CDR3 reads CSAGAVETKNIQYF. CDR3 DNA: TGCAGCGCCGGGGCTGTTGAGACCAAAAACATTCAGTACTTC.